This entry lists 21 T cell receptor beta chains sequenced from one sample in a study of T cell responses to AZD1222 COVID-19 vaccine (dated by TCRdb to the early 2020s). To prepare the library, the immunoSEQ multiplex PCR assay was applied. Drawn from immuneACCESS, this table holds only the in-frame rearrangements with V and J called that TCRdb kept. Clones are partly lost; checked studies trace under half to an unresolved V gene and leave the rest unexplained. The sample profile shows about 220,000 clones; about 93% of them were found once. The ten largest account for around 1% of the sample. The meaning of the sample's time point label: baseline before first vaccination. The sample's treatment or condition label, decoded: meningococcal conjugate vaccine given as trial control. The sample here was peripheral blood, taken on day 0 of MenACWY control vaccination. Every receptor here comes from an adult in good health.

The rearrangement uses TRBV30 and TRBJ1-2; D perhaps matches TRBD1 (5 bases). The CDR3 is 14 amino acids. The germline gives CDR1 GTSNPN, CDR2 SVGIG (reference sequence). Trimming removed 3 bases at V and 4 bases at J, with 15 bases between. CDR3 nucleotides: TGTGCCTGGAGCTTCGGGACGGCAGGCTATGGCTACACCTTC. Residues: CAWSFGTAGYGYTF.

The chain is built from TRBV4-2 and TRBJ1-1, with no clear D. CDR1 and CDR2 (germline): LGHNA, YNFKEQ. V was pared by 1 base and J by 0 bases, with 6 bases between. This CDR3 region has 14 residues. The CDR3 nucleotides read TGTGCCAGCAGCCAAGTGGCGATGAACACTGAAGCTTTCTTT. Translating it yields CASSQVAMNTEAFF.

This rearrangement joins TRBV24-1 to TRBJ1-1, with D possibly TRBD1 on 5 matching bases. Deletions cut 6 bases from V and 12 bases from J, with 19 bases between. The CDR3 is 13 residues long. CDR1 and CDR2 from the germline V gene are KGHDR and SFDVKD. CDR3 sequence: CATSLWELGGTFF. CDR3 DNA sequence: TGTGCCACCAGTTTATGGGAGCTCGGGGGGACTTTCTTT.

The V and J genes are TRBV7-9 and TRBJ1-6, with 9 bases fitting TRBD1. Germline-derived CDR1 and CDR2 are SEHNR and FQNEAQ (reference sequence). The CDR3 has 14 residues. The V and J ends lost 2 bases and 9 bases, in that order; junction bases with no gene match: 2. CDR3 bases: TGTGCCAGCAGCTTATTGGGACAGGGTTCACCCCTCCACTTT. Its translation: CASSLLGQGSPLHF. Full variable domain (missing parts from reference TRBV7-9 and TRBJ1-6): DTGVSQNPRHKITKRGQNVTFRCDPISEHNRLYWYRQTLGQGPEFLTYFQNEAQLEKSRLLSDRFSAERPKGSFSTLEIQRTEQGDSAMYLCASSLLGQGSPLHFGNGTRLTVT.

Points on this clone: The sample holds other DNA sequences that translate to the same CDR3. V and J are TRBV30 and TRBJ1-1; a weak D match, TRBD1 (5 bases). The CDR3 sequence is 13 residues long. Germline V gene sequence: CDR1 GTSNPN, CDR2 SVGIG (reference sequence). V dropped 0 bases and J dropped 0 bases, with 5 bases sitting between them. DNA for the CDR3: TGTGCCTGGAGTGTAGGGGTGAACACTGAAGCTTTCTTT. Translating it yields CAWSVGVNTEAFF.

The V gene is TRBV30, the J gene TRBJ1-3, with unresolved D. Trimming took 2 bases from V and 4 from J, leaving 3 bases between them. Germline V gene lookup returns CDR1 GTSNPN and CDR2 SVGIG (reference sequence). CDR3 length equals 11 residues. This CDR3 reads CAWSLGNTIYF. CDR3 coding DNA: TGTGCCTGGAGTCTCGGAAACACCATATATTTT.

A word on this clone: Other DNA sequences in the sample encode the same CDR3. The chain recombines TRBV30 with TRBJ1-6; D unresolved. Trimming removed 0 bases from V and 8 bases from J, with 8 bases in between. The germline V gene has CDR1 GTSNPN and CDR2 SVGIG (reference sequence). This CDR3 is built from 13 residues. The CDR3 DNA sequence: TGTGCCTGGAGTGTACGGCAGTATTCACCCCTCCACTTT. This sequence encodes CAWSVRQYSPLHF.

The chain recombines TRBV2 with TRBJ1-2; 10 nucleotides line up with TRBD1. The V gene's germline CDR1 is SNHLY and CDR2 FYNNEI. J gave up 2 bases and V 6 bases, and 3 bases lay outside the gene matches. CDR3 length equals 14 residues. The DNA for the CDR3 is TGTGCCAGCAGGGGACAGGGGTGGAACTATGGCTACACCTTC. This translates into CASRGQGWNYGYTF.

This rearrangement joins TRBV7-9 to TRBJ1-1; D ambiguous. CDR1 and CDR2 (germline): SEHNR, FQNEAQ (reference sequence). V lost 2 bases and J lost 1, with 5 bases in between. The CDR3 sequence is 13 residues long. The CDR3 protein is CASSLPGNTEAFF. As DNA, the CDR3 is TGTGCCAGCAGCTTACCAGGGAACACTGAAGCTTTCTTT.

The chain couples TRBV30 to TRBJ2-1; TRBD1 matches 7 bases. The trim removed 0 bases at V and 3 bases at J, leaving 5 bases unmatched. The CDR3 is 15 amino acids. From germline, CDR1 is GTSNPN and CDR2 SVGIG (reference sequence). This chain's CDR3 is CAWSVQGGNYNEQFF. The DNA of the CDR3 is TGTGCCTGGAGTGTACAAGGGGGCAACTACAATGAGCAGTTCTTC.

V usage is TRBV5-6 and J usage is TRBJ1-5; no definite D call. CDR1 is SGHDT and CDR2 is YYEEEE in the germline V gene. The CDR3 has 16 residues. V was clipped by 0 bases and J by 4 bases, with 14 bases between them. CDR3 sequence: CASSLGPDGRNQPQHF. The DNA for the CDR3 is TGTGCCAGCAGCTTGGGCCCGGACGGCCGTAATCAGCCCCAGCATTTT. The entire variable domain, with the rest obtained from reference TRBV5-6 and TRBJ1-5, is as follows: DAGVTQSPTHLIKTRGQQVTLRCSPKSGHDTVSWYQQALGQGPQFIFQYYEEEERQRGNFPDRFSGHQFPNYSSELNVNALLLGDSALYLCASSLGPDGRNQPQHFGDGTRLSIL.

This chain links TRBV5-1 with TRBJ2-2; perhaps D is TRBD1 or TRBD2 (5 bases each). Germline-derived CDR1 and CDR2 are SGHRS and YFSETQ. This CDR3 comprises 18 residues. Trimming took off 7 bases at V and 0 bases at J, with 22 bases between the two ends. In DNA, the CDR3 is TGCGCCAGCCGGAGATTCGAGGGGCCGTTTTCGAACACCGGGGAGCTGTTTTTT. Protein: CASRRFEGPFSNTGELFF. Based on the CDR3 plus reference TRBV5-1 and TRBJ2-2, the full variable domain is KAGVTQTPRYLIKTRGQQVTLSCSPISGHRSVSWYQQTPGQGLQFLFEYFSETQRNKGNFPGRFSGRQFSNSRSEMNVSTLELGDSALYLCASRRFEGPFSNTGELFFGEGSRLTVL.

The V call is TRBV5-1, the J call TRBJ1-1; D unresolved. Germline V lookup: CDR1 SGHRS, CDR2 YFSETQ. Deletions cut 3 bases from V and 2 bases from J, with 14 bases between. This CDR3 is 15 amino acids long. CDR3 nucleotide sequence: TGCGCCAGCAGCTATGACTCGGTCAAAAACACTGAAGCTTTCTTT. It codes for CASSYDSVKNTEAFF.

In DNA, the CDR3 is TGTGCCTGGAGTGTAGGATTCGGGACACTTGAACCCCTCCACTTT. Its translation is CAWSVGFGTLEPLHF. The chain has TRBV30 and TRBJ1-6; D may be TRBD1 (6 bases). Germline V gene lookup returns CDR1 GTSNPN and CDR2 SVGIG (reference sequence). Deletions cut 0 bases from V and 12 bases from J, with 18 bases between. The CDR3 is made up of 15 amino acids.

The V gene is TRBV6-6, the J gene TRBJ1-1, with 8 positions matching TRBD1. The CDR3 contains 14 residues. From germline, CDR1 is MNHNY and CDR2 SVGAGI (reference sequence). V lost 5 bases to trimming and J lost 6 bases; unmatched junction nucleotides: 8. CDR3 sequence reads: CASSLTGVVAEAFF. The CDR3 DNA is TGTGCCAGCAGTCTGACAGGGGTTGTAGCTGAAGCTTTCTTT.

The rearrangement links TRBV7-9 to TRBJ1-1; no firm D call. The length of the CDR3 is 12 residues. The V gene's germline CDR1 is SEHNR and CDR2 FQNEAQ (reference sequence). Trimming took 5 bases from V and 2 from J, leaving 6 bases between them. CDR3 nucleotides: TGTGCCAGCAGCGATACTAACACTGAAGCTTTCTTT. It specifies CASSDTNTEAFF.

This chain uses TRBV13 with TRBJ1-4; D unclear. V shed 0 bases and J shed 3 bases, with 11 bases lying between them. The CDR3 has 16 residues. Germline V gives CDR1 PRHDT, CDR2 FYEKMQ (reference sequence). The CDR3 region is CASSLGRVRSNEKLFF. The CDR3, as DNA: TGTGCCAGCAGCTTAGGCCGGGTAAGGTCTAATGAAAAACTGTTTTTT.

The chain carries TRBV30 and TRBJ2-7, with D possibly matching TRBD1 (5 bases). The CDR3 is made up of 11 amino acids. V was cut by 0 bases and J by 10 bases, with 10 bases left in between. Germline CDR1 and CDR2: GTSNPN and SVGIG (reference sequence). CDR3 amino acids: CAWSVRWTQYF. CDR3 nucleotides: TGTGCCTGGAGTGTACGGTGGACACAGTACTTC.

The chain carries TRBV6-5 and TRBJ1-2; D gene uncertain. Germline-derived CDR1 and CDR2 are MNHEY and SVGAGI. The CDR3 spans 12 residues. V was shortened by 7 bases and J by 8 bases, with 14 bases between the two germline ends. The CDR3 region has the DNA TGTGCCAGCAATACCCAGGCGTCCGGCTACACCTTC. Amino acids: CASNTQASGYTF.

This chain joins TRBV5-1 and TRBJ2-1; 12 nucleotides line up with TRBD1. This CDR3 contains 15 residues. CDR1 and CDR2 (germline): SGHRS, YFSETQ. V was clipped by 4 bases and J by 8 bases; unmatched bases: 7. The CDR3 nucleotides read TGCGCCAGCAGCCACACCGGGACAGGGGGCCATGAGCAGTTCTTC. Translated: CASSHTGTGGHEQFF.

This sequence joins TRBV27 and TRBJ2-1; no clear D. With 5 bases removed from V and 8 bases from J, the gap between germline ends came to 13 bases. The CDR3 consists of 13 residues. Germline-derived CDR1 and CDR2 are MNHEY and SMNVEV (reference sequence). CDR3 in DNA: TGTGCCAGCAGTGCCCACAACCAACATGAGCAGTTCTTC. This translates into CASSAHNQHEQFF.